Here is one TCR beta chain with its context. Its antigen is not known. This record belongs to a study of memory CD4+ T cells and cytomegalovirus serostatus. The germline V gene has CDR1 SGHRS and CDR2 YFSETQ. The CDR3 sequence is 15 residues long. The V gene lost 0 bases and the J gene lost 4 bases, with 10 bases spanning the gap. Study-wide findings and caveats: Each of some 67 CMV-associated TCRbeta sequences occurred in one to five individuals.

Produced via immunoSEQ multiplex PCR; TCRdb's table is partial and in-frame only. The data hold 48,000 or so clones, with around 80% observed a single time. The sort gate was single viable CD3+CD4+CD8-CD45RO+ cells for memory CD4+ T cells. The receptor was derived from an adult in good health and CMV-seronegative. The sequenced material came from memory CD4+ T cells from blood. V gene TRBV5-1 combines with J gene TRBJ2-2; D is uncertain. The CDR3 loop is CASSLVNSPTGELFF. CDR3 in DNA: TGCGCCAGCAGCTTGGTGAACAGCCCCACCGGGGAGCTGTTTTTT.